The 32 T cell receptor beta chains in this list originate from one sample, sequenced in a study of follicular helper T cells after annual influenza vaccination. The table came from immunoSEQ multiplex PCR; TCRdb's copy has only in-frame clones and leaves some out. The table lists approximately 9,500 clones, around four fifths of them singletons. The time point denotes: 2014-2015 season, 7 days after vaccination. This specimen was CXCR5- memory CD4+ T cells sorted from blood, taken 7 days after influenza vaccination. The receptors were gathered from an adult who received the influenza vaccine.

The chain recombines TRBV5-1 with TRBJ2-4; a possible D gene is TRBD1 (6 bases). The ends were cut back, 4 bases at V and 0 bases at J, with 11 bases in the middle. The CDR3 contains 15 residues. The germline V gene has CDR1 SGHRS and CDR2 YFSETQ. CDR3 residues: CASSPPGVAKNIQYF. CDR3 coding DNA: TGCGCCAGCAGCCCCCCAGGGGTAGCCAAAAACATTCAGTACTTC.

This clone was counted between two and nine times. This sequence joins TRBV27 and TRBJ1-5; possibly TRBD1 for D (5 bases). The V gene's germline CDR1 is MNHEY and CDR2 SMNVEV (reference sequence). Trimming took 6 bases from V and 5 from J, leaving 20 bases between them. The CDR3 has 16 residues. The CDR3 spells CASSWRGWGRDQPQHF. The CDR3 nucleotides read TGTGCCAGCAGCTGGAGGGGCTGGGGAAGGGATCAGCCCCAGCATTTT.

CDR3 residues: CASSLGTGSSYEQYF. CDR3 DNA: TGCGCCAGCAGCTTGGGGACAGGGTCTTCCTACGAGCAGTACTTC. The chain couples TRBV5-1 to TRBJ2-7; TRBD1 matches at 8 bases. The CDR3 spans 15 residues. After removal of 0 bases from V and 1 base from J, the junction contained 3 bases not matched to a gene. Germline-derived CDR1 and CDR2 are SGHRS and YFSETQ.

In its sample, this clone was seen once. This chain links TRBV27 with TRBJ1-2; maybe TRBD1 (6 bases). Germline V CDR1 and CDR2: MNHEY, SMNVEV (reference sequence). The CDR3 has 14 residues. V lost 6 bases to trimming and J lost 7 bases, with 18 bases between them. The CDR3 nucleotides read TGTGCCAGCAGGTCCGGGGGGCTGAAGGGTGGCTACACCTTC. Its protein is CASRSGGLKGGYTF.

The rearrangement joins TRBV15 to TRBJ1-3; D gene uncertain. From germline, CDR1 is LNHNV and CDR2 YYDKDF (reference sequence). V gave up 0 bases and J gave up 2 bases, with 8 bases separating them. The CDR3 is made up of 15 amino acids. As DNA, the CDR3 is TGTGCCACCAGCAGAGATATTGGCGCTGGAAACACCATATATTTT. Protein product: CATSRDIGAGNTIYF. Based on the CDR3 plus reference TRBV15 and TRBJ1-3, the full variable domain is DAMVIQNPRYQVTQFGKPVTLSCSQTLNHNVMYWYQQKSSQAPKLLFHYYDKDFNNEADTPDNFQSRRPNTSFCFLDIRSPGLGDTAMYLCATSRDIGAGNTIYFGEGSWLTVV.

This sequence joins TRBV6-5 and TRBJ2-7, with D perhaps TRBD2 (5 bases). Germline CDR1 and CDR2: MNHEY and SVGAGI. The CDR3 length is 13 residues. Trimming took off 0 bases at V and 6 bases at J, with 9 bases between the two ends. This chain's CDR3 is CASSYSIGSEQYF. In nucleotides, the CDR3 is TGTGCCAGCAGTTACTCGATTGGGAGCGAGCAGTACTTC.

This clone showed up just a few times. This chain links TRBV4-2 with TRBJ1-1, with D unclear. The CDR3 has 15 amino acids. Germline CDR1 and CDR2: LGHNA and YNFKEQ. V shed 1 base and J shed 1 base, with 10 bases lying between them. The DNA of the CDR3 is TGTGCCAGCAGCCAAGGGACGGGATGGAACACTGAAGCTTTCTTT. Translated: CASSQGTGWNTEAFF.

The chain has TRBV14 and TRBJ2-1; 9 positions match TRBD2. Trimming at V came to 3 bases and at J to 8 bases, leaving 14 bases not matched to a gene. This CDR3 contains 17 residues. From germline, CDR1 is SGHDN and CDR2 FVKESK. CDR3 DNA sequence: TGTGCCAGCAGCCATCGTCAGCGGGAGGCCTTTAACGATGAGCAGTTCTTC. Its protein product is CASSHRQREAFNDEQFF.

The CDR3 nucleotides are TGTGCCTGGTCCACCCGACCGGGGGGGGTGGAAAAACTGTTTTTT. Amino acids: CAWSTRPGGVEKLFF. This sequence joins TRBV30 and TRBJ1-4, with a possible D match to TRBD1 (5 bases). CDR1 and CDR2 (germline): GTSNPN, SVGIG (reference sequence). The CDR3 contains 15 residues. Trimming removed 5 bases from V and 8 bases from J, with 21 bases in between.

The chain links TRBV15 to TRBJ1-2; 10 bases fit TRBD1. The CDR3 sequence is 19 residues long. With 0 bases clipped from V and 4 bases from J, the junction kept 14 bases outside the gene matches. Germline lookup yields CDR1 LNHNV and CDR2 YYDKDF (reference sequence). CDR3 in amino acids: CATSRDKVISGTGAYGYTF. Written as DNA, the CDR3 is TGTGCCACCAGCAGAGATAAGGTTATATCCGGGACAGGGGCCTATGGCTACACCTTC.

The chain couples TRBV28 to TRBJ1-5, with 11 bases identical to TRBD1. J gave up 8 bases and V 4 bases, and 7 bases lay outside the gene matches. The CDR3 contains 15 residues. Germline-derived CDR1 and CDR2 are MDHEN and SYDVKM. Here the CDR3 DNA reads TGTGCCAGCAGTTCCCGGACAGGGGGCGGGAAGCCCCAGCATTTT. Translated, it gives CASSSRTGGGKPQHF.

The chain employs TRBV5-1 and TRBJ1-1; D gene uncertain. CDR1 is SGHRS and CDR2 is YFSETQ in the germline V gene. The CDR3 loop spans 13 amino acids. V was cut by 4 bases and J by 5 bases, with 12 bases left in between. In DNA, the CDR3 is TGCGCCAGCAGCCTCGGTGGTCGGACTGAAGCTTTCTTT. Translating gives CASSLGGRTEAFF.

The V call is TRBV5-5, the J call TRBJ1-6; 7 bases map to TRBD1. The CDR3 loop spans 15 amino acids. Germline CDR1 reads SGHKS; CDR2 reads YYEKEE (reference sequence). V shed 3 bases, J shed 14 bases, and the junction held 14 bases outside the gene matches. CDR3 amino acids: CASSSTGAGQASLHF. In DNA, the CDR3 is TGTGCCAGCAGCTCTACAGGGGCCGGCCAGGCATCCCTCCACTTT.

The sample holds a few counts of this clone. CDR3 bases: TGTGCCAGCAGCTTGCTGGAGTTTAGGCACACTGAAGCTTTCTTT. The encoded protein is CASSLLEFRHTEAFF. The rearrangement joins TRBV5-8 to TRBJ1-1; D gene unclear. The CDR3 runs 15 residues. V lost 1 base, J lost 3 bases, and 13 bases lay in between. Germline V lookup: CDR1 SGHTS, CDR2 YDEGEE.

CDR3 nucleotide sequence: TGTGCCAGCAGTGCCGGCCTTTTCTACGAGCAGTACTTC. Translated, it gives CASSAGLFYEQYF. The chain uses TRBV6-1 and TRBJ2-7; unclear D gene. The CDR3 length is 13 residues. Per germline, CDR1 MNHNS and CDR2 SASEGT. The V end was cut by 4 bases, the J end by 3 bases, with 10 bases between.

The gene calls are TRBV6-5 and TRBJ1-5, with unresolved D. The length of the CDR3 is 15 residues. The V end was cut by 0 bases, the J end by 1 base, with 7 bases between. CDR1 MNHEY and CDR2 SVGAGI come from the germline V gene. CDR3 in amino acids: CASSYSTGSNQPQHF. The CDR3 coding sequence is TGTGCCAGCAGTTACTCGACGGGGAGCAATCAGCCCCAGCATTTT.

The V and J genes are TRBV10-3 and TRBJ1-2; no clear D gene. The CDR3 is 14 residues long. V was pared by 0 bases and J by 4 bases, with 9 bases between. CDR1 ENHRY and CDR2 SYGVKD come from the germline V gene. The CDR3 is CAISESREAYGYTF. Written as DNA, the CDR3 is TGTGCCATCAGTGAGTCGCGGGAAGCCTATGGCTACACCTTC.

The chain uses TRBV9 and TRBJ1-4; D is unclear. Germline values: CDR1 SGDLS, CDR2 YYNGEE. The CDR3 loop spans 15 amino acids. V lost 4 bases to trimming and J lost 5 bases, with 15 bases between them. The CDR3 DNA is TGTGCCAGCAGCCCCCAGTCCGGCCCGAATGAAAAACTGTTTTTT. Translated: CASSPQSGPNEKLFF.

J is TRBJ2-1 and V is TRBV18; 9 nucleotides line up with TRBD2. Trimming at V came to 1 base and at J to 2 bases, leaving 0 bases not matched to a gene. This CDR3 is built from 15 residues. From germline, CDR1 is KGHSH and CDR2 LQKENI. The CDR3 is CASSPLAGAYNEQFF. In DNA form, the CDR3 reads TGTGCCAGCTCACCACTAGCGGGGGCCTACAATGAGCAGTTCTTC.

The chain's CDR3 is CASSVGGQGLGTGELFF. For the CDR3, the DNA is TGTGCCAGCAGCGTAGGGGGACAGGGTCTTGGCACCGGGGAGCTGTTTTTT. The chain employs TRBV9 and TRBJ2-2; 9 bases are shared with TRBD1. With V trimmed by 0 bases and J by 4 bases, 7 bases remained unmatched. The CDR3 is 17 amino acids. CDR1 and CDR2 (germline): SGDLS, YYNGEE.

This sequence joins TRBV15 and TRBJ2-1, with D perhaps TRBD2 (7 bases). V lost 9 bases, J lost 9 bases, and 21 bases lay in between. The CDR3 runs to 14 residues. CDR1 and CDR2 (germline): LNHNV, YYDKDF (reference sequence). This chain's CDR3 is CATERGGFLSEQFF. In DNA, the CDR3 is TGTGCCACAGAGAGGGGGGGTTTTCTCAGTGAGCAGTTCTTC.

V is TRBV12-5 and J is TRBJ1-3, with 8 positions matching TRBD1. Trimming at V came to 2 bases and at J to 2 bases, leaving 8 bases not matched to a gene. The CDR3 covers 17 residues. Germline CDR1 LGHNT, CDR2 FRNRAP. The CDR3 protein is CASGLPLTQGAGNTIYF. As DNA, the CDR3 is TGTGCTAGTGGTTTGCCCCTCACACAGGGGGCTGGAAACACCATATATTTT.

The CDR3 region is CASRRSVGPSQVLEAFF. As DNA, the CDR3 is TGTGCCAGCAGACGAAGTGTAGGGCCCTCACAGGTCCTTGAAGCTTTCTTT. This rearrangement joins TRBV27 to TRBJ1-1, with D possibly being TRBD1 (5 bases). This CDR3 has 17 amino acids. Germline assignment: CDR1 MNHEY and CDR2 SMNVEV (reference sequence). Trimming pared 6 bases from V and 7 bases from J, leaving 27 bases between.

This clone was found a few times. The CDR3 region has the DNA TGCGCCAGCAGCTTGAGGGGAACAATTAGTTCACCCCTCCACTTT. Encoded protein: CASSLRGTISSPLHF. V is TRBV5-1 and J is TRBJ1-6; a weak D match, TRBD1 (5 bases). Germline V CDR1 and CDR2: SGHRS, YFSETQ. V dropped 1 base and J dropped 9 bases, with 14 bases sitting between them. The CDR3 is 15 amino acids.

V gene TRBV7-2 combines with J gene TRBJ1-2; D perhaps matches TRBD1 (5 bases). V was shortened by 3 bases and J by 6 bases, with 11 bases between the two germline ends. Germline-derived CDR1 and CDR2 are SGHTA and FQGNSA. The CDR3 sequence is 13 residues long. This CDR3 reads CASSFIGEHGYTF. In nucleotides, the CDR3 is TGTGCCAGCAGCTTTATAGGGGAGCATGGCTACACCTTC.

The chain recombines TRBV19 with TRBJ2-3; perhaps TRBD1 as D (6 bases). This CDR3 is built from 15 residues. Germline CDR1 is LNHDA and CDR2 is SQIVND (reference sequence). V was shortened by 3 bases and J by 1 base, with 11 bases between the two germline ends. DNA of the CDR3: TGTGCCAGTAGTATTCGGGACACTCGCACAGATACGCAGTATTTT. Amino acids: CASSIRDTRTDTQYF.

V and J are TRBV19 and TRBJ2-3; 15 bases agree with TRBD2. V shed 9 bases and J 6 bases; nucleotides not matched to a gene: 1. Germline lookup yields CDR1 LNHDA and CDR2 SQIVND (reference sequence). This CDR3 is built from 13 residues. CDR3 sequence (DNA): TGTGCCAGCGGGACTAGCGGGAGGGATACGCAGTATTTT. This sequence encodes CASGTSGRDTQYF. The whole variable domain, remainder taken from reference TRBV19 and TRBJ2-3, is DGGITQSPKYLFRKEGQNVTLSCEQNLNHDAMYWYRQDPGQGLRLIYYSQIVNDFQKGDIAEGYSVSREKKESFPLTVTSAQKNPTAFYLCASGTSGRDTQYFGPGTRLTVL.

The CDR3 DNA follows: TGTGCCAGCACCCAAGCGGCCGCCTCTGGAAACACCATATATTTT. Translating it yields CASTQAAASGNTIYF. This chain joins TRBV6-5 and TRBJ1-3; unclear D gene. V was shortened by 7 bases and J by 0 bases, with 13 bases between the two germline ends. The V gene's germline CDR1 is MNHEY and CDR2 SVGAGI. The CDR3 totals 15 residues.

A few counts support this clone. One end of the junction is discordant with germline, which a read error may explain. The chain carries TRBV7-7 and TRBJ2-7; 8 bases are a match to TRBD1. The CDR3 covers 13 residues. Per germline, CDR1 SSHAT and CDR2 FNYEAQ (reference sequence). In DNA form, the CDR3 reads TGTGCTAGCAGCTTAACAGGGGGTACGGAGCAGTACTTC. Protein product: CASSLTGGTEQYF.

The V and J genes are TRBV6-6 and TRBJ1-1, with D possibly matching TRBD1 (5 bases). V dropped 4 bases and J dropped 6 bases, with 21 bases sitting between them. This CDR3 is built from 16 residues. Germline lookup yields CDR1 MNHNY and CDR2 SVGAGI (reference sequence). The DNA for the CDR3 is TGTGCCAGCAGTTGGGGGGAGATCGGGCGGTATCCTGAAGCTTTCTTT. Translated, it gives CASSWGEIGRYPEAFF.

This chain links TRBV18 with TRBJ1-3; D remains ambiguous. The CDR3 contains 16 residues. CDR1 is KGHSH and CDR2 is LQKENI in the germline V gene. The ends were cut back, 1 base at V and 0 bases at J, with 10 bases in the middle. The CDR3 spells CASSPQFTPSGNTIYF. In DNA, the CDR3 is TGTGCCAGCTCACCACAGTTTACCCCCTCTGGAAACACCATATATTTT.

The DNA for the CDR3 is TGTGCCAGCAGCTTAGAGCCAGGGGCCGGCTACACCTTC. Amino acids: CASSLEPGAGYTF. The V call is TRBV7-2, the J call TRBJ1-2; weak D call: TRBD1 (6 bases). The germline CDR1 and CDR2 sequences are SGHTA and FQGNSA. The CDR3 runs to 13 residues. V was clipped by 1 base and J by 8 bases, with 11 bases between them.